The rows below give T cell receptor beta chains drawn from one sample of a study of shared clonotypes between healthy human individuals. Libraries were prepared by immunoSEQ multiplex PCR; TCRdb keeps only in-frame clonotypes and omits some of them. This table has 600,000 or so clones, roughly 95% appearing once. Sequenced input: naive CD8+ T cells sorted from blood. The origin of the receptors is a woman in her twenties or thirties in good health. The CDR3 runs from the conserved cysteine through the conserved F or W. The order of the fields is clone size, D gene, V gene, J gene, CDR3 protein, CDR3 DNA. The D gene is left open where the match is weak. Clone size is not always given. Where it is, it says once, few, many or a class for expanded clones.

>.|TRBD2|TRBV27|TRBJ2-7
CASSLARASGTYEQYF
TGTGCCAGCAGTTTAGCCAGGGCTAGCGGGACCTACGAGCAGTACTTC
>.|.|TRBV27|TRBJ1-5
CASSSGRGSNQPQHF
TGTGCCAGCAGTTCTGGCAGGGGAAGCAATCAGCCCCAGCATTTT
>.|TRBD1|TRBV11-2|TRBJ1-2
CASSSGGGLNYGYTF
TGTGCCAGCAGCTCAGGGGGGGGCCTGAACTATGGCTACACCTTC
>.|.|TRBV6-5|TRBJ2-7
CASRRDSEATYEQYF
TGTGCCAGCAGACGCGACAGCGAAGCTACCTACGAGCAGTACTTC
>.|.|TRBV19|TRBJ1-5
CASSTAPGGWGQYSNQPQHF
TGTGCCAGTAGTACAGCCCCGGGGGGATGGGGCCAATATAGCAATCAGCCCCAGCATTTT
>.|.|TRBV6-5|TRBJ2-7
CASSLTSAPYEQYF
TGTGCCAGCAGTTTGACATCAGCCCCCTACGAGCAGTACTTC
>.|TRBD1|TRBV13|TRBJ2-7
CASSRTRDRGIDYEQYF
TGTGCCAGCAGCCGCACCCGGGACAGGGGGATAGATTACGAGCAGTACTTC
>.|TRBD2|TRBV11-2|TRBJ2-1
CASSLKAGSYNEQFF
TGTGCCAGCAGCTTAAAAGCGGGATCCTACAATGAGCAGTTCTTC
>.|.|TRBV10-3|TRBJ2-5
CAISESWLETQYF
TGTGCCATCAGTGAGTCATGGCTGGAGACCCAGTACTTC
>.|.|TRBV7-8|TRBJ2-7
CASSSLGGSSSYEQYF
TGTGCCAGCAGCTCACTGGGGGGCTCAAGCTCCTACGAGCAGTACTTC
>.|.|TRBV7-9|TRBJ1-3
CAAQVAPPSGNTIYF
TGTGCCGCTCAGGTGGCCCCCCCCTCTGGAAACACCATATATTTT
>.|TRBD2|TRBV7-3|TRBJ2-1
CASSSGLAGEGVQNEQFF
TGTGCCAGCAGCTCGGGACTAGCGGGAGAAGGGGTTCAGAATGAGCAGTTCTTC
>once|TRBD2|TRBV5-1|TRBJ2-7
CASSLSSGYEQYF
TGCGCCAGCAGCTTGTCTAGCGGCTACGAGCAGTACTTC
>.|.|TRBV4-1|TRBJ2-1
CASSQESVNEQFF
TGCGCCAGCAGCCAAGAGTCTGTCAATGAGCAGTTCTTC
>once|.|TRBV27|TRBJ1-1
CASSTGIMNTEAFF
TGTGCCAGCAGTACAGGGATAATGAACACTGAAGCTTTCTTT
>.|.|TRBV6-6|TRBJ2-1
CASTQGYEQFF
TGTGCCAGCACCCAGGGGTATGAGCAGTTCTTC
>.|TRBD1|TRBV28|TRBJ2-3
CASTFRQGSTDTQYF
TGTGCCAGCACTTTTAGACAGGGAAGCACAGATACGCAGTATTTT
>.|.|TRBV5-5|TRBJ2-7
CASNSPFTPYEQYF
TGTGCCAGCAACTCTCCGTTTACACCCTACGAGCAGTACTTC
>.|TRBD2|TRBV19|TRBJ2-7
CASSPGLAGHYEQYF
TGTGCCAGTAGTCCGGGACTAGCGGGCCACTACGAGCAGTACTTC
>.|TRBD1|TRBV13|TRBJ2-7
CASSPGGSTYEQYF
TGTGCCAGCAGCCCAGGGGGTTCGACCTACGAGCAGTACTTC
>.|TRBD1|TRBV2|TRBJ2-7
CASFPGTGRTYEQYF
TGTGCCAGCTTCCCCGGGACAGGCAGAACCTACGAGCAGTACTTC